What follows are 26 T cell receptor beta chains derived from one specimen sequenced in a study of blood T cell repertoires in COVID-19. Some clones are missing from TCRdb's copy, which holds only in-frame ones; the method was immunoSEQ multiplex PCR. In the table there are 150,000 to 200,000 clones, over 65% of which are singletons. Sequencing was carried out using peripheral blood. The receptors originated from a woman aged 80 or older with acute or convalescent COVID-19.

The chain has TRBV5-4 and TRBJ2-2; 15 bases line up with TRBD2. J was trimmed by 7 bases and V by 1 base; bases with no gene match: 11. Germline V gene sequence: CDR1 SGHNT, CDR2 YYREEE (reference sequence). The CDR3 sequence is 19 residues long. CDR3 protein: CASSLTGFGLAGGHGELFF. The CDR3, as DNA: TGTGCCAGCAGCTTGACTGGTTTCGGACTAGCGGGAGGGCACGGGGAGCTGTTTTTT.

The chain is built from TRBV6-5 and TRBJ1-4, with D perhaps TRBD1 (6 bases). V lost 1 base and J 8 bases, leaving 14 bases between the germline ends. The CDR3 consists of 15 residues. CDR1 and CDR2 from the germline V gene are MNHEY and SVGAGI. CDR3 amino acids: CASSYLGRGGEKLFF. The CDR3 region has the DNA TGTGCCAGCAGTTACTTAGGCAGGGGAGGGGAAAAACTGTTTTTT.

This clone appeared a single time. The CDR3 coding sequence is TGTGCCAGCAGCGGGTTCGGGACAGGGAATGAAAAACTGTTTTTT. Translation gives CASSGFGTGNEKLFF. The gene calls are TRBV27 and TRBJ1-4; 9 bases are a match to TRBD1. This CDR3 comprises 15 residues. The J segment lost 5 bases and the V segment lost 6 bases, leaving 7 bases of the junction unmatched. Per germline, CDR1 MNHEY and CDR2 SMNVEV (reference sequence).

The chain uses TRBV5-1 and TRBJ1-1, with a weak D call TRBD1 (5 bases). This CDR3 is 13 amino acids long. The V end was cut by 4 bases, the J end by 11 bases, with 18 bases between. Germline CDR1 SGHRS, CDR2 YFSETQ. The CDR3 protein is CASSPPDTLSAFF. The CDR3 DNA sequence: TGCGCCAGCAGCCCGCCGGACACACTTTCGGCTTTCTTT.

J is TRBJ2-1 and V is TRBV7-9; 9 bases line up with TRBD1. After removal of 6 bases from V and 6 bases from J, the junction contained 9 bases not matched to a gene. CDR3 length equals 15 residues. CDR1 and CDR2 (germline): SEHNR, FQNEAQ (reference sequence). CDR3 sequence reads: CASRAGTGKGNEQFF. CDR3 DNA: TGTGCCAGCAGGGCCGGGACAGGGAAGGGCAATGAGCAGTTCTTC.

This sequence joins TRBV7-8 and TRBJ2-3; no reliable D call. Trimming shortened V by 4 bases and J by 0 bases, and 8 bases separated the two germline ends. Germline V CDR1 and CDR2: SGHVS, FQNEAQ. CDR3 size: 14 residues. The CDR3 loop is CASSSRFSTDTQYF. Written as DNA, the CDR3 is TGTGCCAGCAGCTCCCGGTTCAGCACAGATACGCAGTATTTT.

This clone was picked up one time. The chain joins TRBV5-1 to TRBJ1-1, with D possibly TRBD1 on 5 matching bases. The CDR3 loop spans 14 amino acids. The germline V gene has CDR1 SGHRS and CDR2 YFSETQ. V was shortened by 0 bases and J by 2 bases, with 8 bases between the two germline ends. The CDR3 nucleotides are TGCGCCAGCAGCTTGGGACAGACCAACACTGAAGCTTTCTTT. Its protein is CASSLGQTNTEAFF.

In regard to this clone: Other DNA sequences in this specimen translate into the identical CDR3. The CDR3 spells CASSRQGVEQFF. Here the CDR3 DNA reads TGTGCCAGTAGTCGACAGGGGGTAGAGCAGTTCTTC. The gene calls are TRBV19 and TRBJ2-1, with TRBD1 identical over 9 bases. V shed 5 bases, J shed 10 bases, and the junction held 3 bases outside the gene matches. The CDR3 length is 12 residues. The V gene's germline CDR1 is LNHDA and CDR2 SQIVND (reference sequence).

The CDR3 here is CASSSRGASGYEQYF. The CDR3 nucleotides are TGTGCCAGCAGCTCTCGGGGGGCTAGCGGCTACGAGCAGTACTTC. The chain combines TRBV27 with TRBJ2-7, with D tentatively TRBD2 (7 bases). Germline V gives CDR1 MNHEY, CDR2 SMNVEV (reference sequence). The V end lost 6 bases, the J end lost 3 bases, and 18 bases lay between the germline ends. The length of the CDR3 is 15 residues.

The CDR3 region is CASRRRENNEQFF. The CDR3 DNA reads TGTGCCTCCAGGAGGAGAGAGAACAATGAGCAGTTCTTC. V usage is TRBV9 and J usage is TRBJ2-1; D might be TRBD2 (5 bases). Between the trimmed V and J ends, which lost 10 bases and 5 bases, there was a span of 16 bases. Germline assignment: CDR1 SGDLS and CDR2 YYNGEE. The CDR3 has 13 amino acids.

This chain joins TRBV11-2 and TRBJ1-5, with TRBD1 matching over 7 bases. The ends lost 5 bases at V and 6 bases at J; junction bases unmatched: 10. The CDR3 contains 15 residues. Germline V gene lookup returns CDR1 SGHAT and CDR2 FQNNGV. The chain's CDR3 is CASSPRTGEGQPQHF. The DNA for the CDR3 is TGTGCCAGCAGCCCGAGGACAGGTGAAGGTCAGCCCCAGCATTTT. The whole variable domain, remainder taken from reference TRBV11-2 and TRBJ1-5, is EAGVAQSPRYKIIEKRQSVAFWCNPISGHATLYWYQQILGQGPKLLIQFQNNGVVDDSQLPKDRFSAERLKGVDSTLKIQPAKLEDSAVYLCASSPRTGEGQPQHFGDGTRLSIL.

This clone was observed once. The V and J genes are TRBV28 and TRBJ2-1, with D possibly TRBD2 on 6 matching bases. The ends were cut back, 5 bases at V and 9 bases at J, with 11 bases in the middle. There are 12 residues in the CDR3. Per germline, CDR1 MDHEN and CDR2 SYDVKM. The CDR3 DNA follows: TGTGCCAGCAGTCCCGGGGGAATTGAGCAGTTCTTC. This codes for CASSPGGIEQFF.

The chain is built from TRBV29-1 and TRBJ1-1; D is ambiguous. Looked up from germline, CDR1 is SQVTM and CDR2 is ANQGSEA. V lost 7 bases and J lost 1, with 13 bases in between. There are 13 residues in the CDR3. For the CDR3, the DNA is TGCAGCGCCTCCACCCGAGGGAACACTGAAGCTTTCTTT. It specifies CSASTRGNTEAFF. Full variable domain (outside the CDR3, taken from reference TRBV29-1 and TRBJ1-1): SAVISQKPSRDICQRGTSLTIQCQVDSQVTMMFWYRQQPGQSLTLIATANQGSEATYESGFVIDKFPISRPNLTFSTLTVSNMSPEDSSIYLCSASTRGNTEAFFGQGTRLTVV.

This chain connects TRBV7-2 to TRBJ2-5; TRBD1 matches at 8 bases. The CDR3 spans 15 residues. The germline V gene encodes CDR1 SGHTA and CDR2 FQGNSA. The V gene end was trimmed by 5 bases and the J gene end by 2 bases; junction bases not matched to a gene: 7. The CDR3 reads CASSPRTGRQETQYF. The CDR3 DNA is TGTGCCAGCAGCCCCCGGACAGGGCGGCAAGAGACCCAGTACTTC.

V is TRBV6-6 and J is TRBJ2-5; no clear D gene. Germline CDR1 and CDR2: MNHNY and SVGAGI (reference sequence). Trimming cost V 5 bases and J 5 bases, with 9 bases left between them. This CDR3 contains 12 residues. This chain's CDR3 is CASSQPFETQYF. In DNA form, the CDR3 reads TGTGCCAGCAGTCAGCCCTTTGAGACCCAGTACTTC.

The CDR3: CASSNWLAGGPWQFF. The CDR3 DNA follows: TGCGCCAGCAGCAACTGGCTAGCGGGAGGGCCTTGGCAGTTCTTC. The chain carries TRBV23-1 and TRBJ2-1; 12 bases are shared with TRBD2. TRBV23-1 qualifies as an ORF whose function is uncertain. The CDR3 runs 15 residues. J lost 12 bases, V lost 6 bases, and 12 bases had no gene match.

V and J are TRBV7-3 and TRBJ2-5, with TRBD1 identical over 7 bases. With 0 bases clipped from V and 5 bases from J, the junction kept 6 bases outside the gene matches. Germline CDR1 reads SGHTA; CDR2 reads FQGTGA. The CDR3 has 15 residues. The CDR3 is CASSLTGQDAETQYF. In DNA form, the CDR3 reads TGTGCCAGCAGCTTAACCGGACAGGACGCGGAGACCCAGTACTTC.

The rearrangement uses TRBV3-1 (or the pseudogene TRBV3-2) and TRBJ1-2; D not resolved. The CDR3 is made up of 13 amino acids. Trimming shortened V by 5 bases and J by 8 bases, and 15 bases separated the two germline ends. Germline CDR1 LGHDT, CDR2 YNNKEL (reference sequence). This CDR3 is CASSVTVRGGYTF. The CDR3 coding sequence is TGTGCCAGCAGCGTAACAGTTCGGGGAGGCTACACCTTC.

The gene calls are TRBV28 and TRBJ2-7, with 9 bases lining up with TRBD1. Germline-derived CDR1 and CDR2 are MDHEN and SYDVKM. The CDR3 is made up of 13 amino acids. The junction had 6 bases not matched to a gene; V was cut back by 8 bases and J by 4 bases. The CDR3 loop reads CASYGTGFYEQYF. The CDR3 nucleotides are TGTGCCAGCTACGGGACAGGGTTTTACGAGCAGTACTTC.

The chain recombines TRBV9 with TRBJ2-2; no clear D. Deletions cut 1 base from V and 5 bases from J, with 6 bases between. The germline V gene has CDR1 SGDLS and CDR2 YYNGEE. This CDR3 is 13 amino acids long. In DNA, the CDR3 is TGTGCCAGCAGCGTAACAGCTACCGGGGAGCTGTTTTTT. It yields the protein CASSVTATGELFF.

This clone was counted a single time. This chain joins TRBV12-3 or TRBV12-4 and TRBJ2-5; 9 nucleotides agree with TRBD1. The CDR3 has 13 amino acids. V lost 4 bases, J lost 5 bases, and 2 bases stayed unmatched. CDR3 nucleotide sequence: TGTGCCAGCAGTTCCGGGACAGGGGAGACCCAGTACTTC. Its protein product is CASSSGTGETQYF.

The count of this clone is one. The chain couples TRBV10-2 to TRBJ1-5; D call uncertain. Germline V gene lookup returns CDR1 WSHSY and CDR2 SAAADI. This CDR3 has 13 amino acids. Deletions cut 5 bases from V and 4 bases from J, with 9 bases between. In DNA, the CDR3 is TGCGCCAGCAGTCCGAGAGTTAATCAGCCCCAGCATTTT. It is translated as CASSPRVNQPQHF.

V gene TRBV28 combines with J gene TRBJ2-7, with 7 nucleotides matching TRBD1. The germline gives CDR1 MDHEN, CDR2 SYDVKM. CDR3 length equals 15 residues. Trimming took 6 bases from V and 3 from J; bases not matched to a gene: 11. CDR3 protein: CASRTTGTAGYEQYF. In DNA form, the CDR3 reads TGTGCCAGCAGAACAACCGGGACAGCAGGCTACGAGCAGTACTTC. Together with reference TRBV28 and TRBJ2-7, the CDR3 gives the full variable domain: DVKVTQSSRYLVKRTGEKVFLECVQDMDHENMFWYRQDPGLGLRLIYFSYDVKMKEKGDIPEGYSVSREKKERFSLILESASTNQTSMYLCASRTTGTAGYEQYFGPGTRLTVT.

J is TRBJ2-1 and V is TRBV6-5; 8 nucleotides agree with TRBD1. V dropped 6 bases and J dropped 7; count of bases not matched to a gene: 2. The CDR3 totals 12 residues. The germline gives CDR1 MNHEY, CDR2 SVGAGI. The CDR3 DNA follows: TGTGCCAGCAGCAACAGGGGGAATGAGCAGTTCTTC. Translated: CASSNRGNEQFF.

CDR3 loop: CASTPYPPGSSYNEQFF. In DNA form, the CDR3 reads TGTGCCAGTACCCCATACCCCCCGGGGAGTTCCTACAATGAGCAGTTCTTC. The chain has TRBV19 and TRBJ2-1; D possibly corresponds to TRBD2 (5 bases). The germline CDR1 and CDR2 sequences are LNHDA and SQIVND (reference sequence). The CDR3 length is 17 residues. V dropped 7 bases and J dropped 1 base, with 20 bases sitting between them. Full variable domain (missing parts from reference TRBV19 and TRBJ2-1): DGGITQSPKYLFRKEGQNVTLSCEQNLNHDAMYWYRQDPGQGLRLIYYSQIVNDFQKGDIAEGYSVSREKKESFPLTVTSAQKNPTAFYLCASTPYPPGSSYNEQFFGPGTRLTVL.

This sequence joins TRBV21-1 and TRBJ2-7; TRBD2 is taken as the D call from the table, unchecked against the DNA. TRBV21-1 has pseudogene status. The CDR3 sequence is 15 residues long. CDR3 in DNA: TGTGCCAGCAGCAGGGGTCGGCGGGAACGCTACGAGCAGTACTTC. Encoded protein: CASSRGRRERYEQYF.